This T cell receptor (beta chain) came from a study of post-analysis software for immune sequencing data (dated by TCRdb to the mid-2010s). For the study in its entirety: Disease courses on record covered relapsing-remitting, secondary progressive and progressive-relapsing multiple sclerosis, though some patients had no subtype annotation. A subset of samples was prepared in parallel using single-end sample barcoding, then pooled and co-amplified after Illumina adapter ligation. The multiple sclerosis patient repertoires were compared with 10 to 12 previously published healthy control repertoires from donors aged about 6 to 25 years.

Ends trimmed: V by 0 bases, J by 4 bases; bases unmatched to a gene: 3. The CDR3, from cysteine to phenylalanine, totals 14 residues. CDR3 DNA is the only sequence kept; it has 42 bases, read in frame from the first base. CDR1 and CDR2 are drawn from the germline V gene: SGHDT, YYEEEE. To demonstrate the VDJtools post-analysis software, TCR beta repertoires were profiled from the peripheral blood of about a dozen young patients with multiple sclerosis. The multiple sclerosis patients were children and adolescents between roughly 6 and 17 years of age. Study-wide findings and limitations: Significantly higher frequencies in patients than in controls were found for a few TRBV segments, including TRBV5-6, TRBV5-1 and TRBV20-1. Compared with controls, multiple sclerosis patients had significantly lower normalized Chao1 diversity, a finding suggesting substantial peripheral T-cell clonal expansion. When samples were clustered directly using the F measure, samples prepared in the same batch co-clustered strongly, which prompted a batch-effect correction. The multiple sclerosis patient group was slightly younger than the control group.

On this clonotype: Its target antigen remains unknown. Qualities for individual bases were not recorded, and no much larger clone is one base off.

The library was prepared using PCR. The sample was run on an Illumina HiSeq 2500. To reduce PCR and sequencing biases, unique molecular identifiers were built into the TCR beta cDNA libraries. Some 500,000 cDNA molecules were obtained for every 1 to 10 million input T cells, so each molecule roughly corresponded to one T cell. The patient libraries were prepared and sequenced with the same protocol used for the earlier healthy control dataset. Within a given batch, samples were prepared together, multiplexed and sequenced on the same HiSeq lane. Processing in the source paper ran as follows. MIGEC was used to process the raw barcoded reads, and molecular identifier groups with only a single read were discarded before consensus assembly and CDR3 extraction. VDJtools was used for post-analysis of the clonotype tables, and diversity was normalized by down-sampling every dataset to the size of the smallest sample. To correct batch-related cross-sample contamination, repertoire overlap clustering matched CDR3 amino acid sequences but not nucleotide sequences. Using fastp trimming at Q25 and MiXCR clonotype assembly, TCRdb reanalyzed the public sequencing data and kept in-frame beta chains. A single entry per CDR3 protein holds the most common genes and DNA from its merged rows. The V and J calls were determined by TCRdb, not by the authors. The sample table lists around 770,000 distinct CDR3 sequences, around 46% of them with a count of one. The ten biggest clones cover roughly 4.9% of the sample.

The chain employs TRBV5-6 and TRBJ2-7, with 8 middle bases fitting TRBD1. Sequencing was carried out using blood. The sequence was collected from a girl aged 10 to 17 with multiple sclerosis. This receptor carries the CDR3 CASSLAGGEYEQYF. The nucleotide sequence is TGTGCCAGCAGCTTGGCAGGGGGCGAGTACGAGCAGTACTTC.